This T cell receptor beta chain was captured in a study of blood T cell repertoires in COVID-19. Overall study context: Italy, Spain and the United States were the sources of the convalescent and acute COVID-19 samples. Sample material is recorded as cDNA or gDNA derived from T cells, B-cell-depleted T cells, or PBMCs.

Germline values: CDR1 MNHEY, CDR2 SVGAGI. CDR3 length: 12 residues. The ends lost 6 bases at V and 13 bases at J; junction bases unmatched: 6. Per the authors' pipeline: From reference gene primer amplification, estimates of nucleated cell counts were derived. The repertoire was sequenced with immunoSEQ multiplex PCR; TCRdb's copy has only in-frame clones and lacks some. The V and J calls and clone size were taken over from that table, and D and trimming were inferred from the DNA. The sample holds 200,000 to 250,000 clones, about 86% seen once. This TCR derives from an older man with acute or convalescent COVID-19. Sequenced sample: peripheral blood. This chain links TRBV6-5 with TRBJ1-4; TRBD1 matches 9 bases. The CDR3 loop reads CASSQDRGLLFF. In DNA, the CDR3 is TGTGCCAGCAGCCAGGACAGGGGATTACTGTTTTTT.